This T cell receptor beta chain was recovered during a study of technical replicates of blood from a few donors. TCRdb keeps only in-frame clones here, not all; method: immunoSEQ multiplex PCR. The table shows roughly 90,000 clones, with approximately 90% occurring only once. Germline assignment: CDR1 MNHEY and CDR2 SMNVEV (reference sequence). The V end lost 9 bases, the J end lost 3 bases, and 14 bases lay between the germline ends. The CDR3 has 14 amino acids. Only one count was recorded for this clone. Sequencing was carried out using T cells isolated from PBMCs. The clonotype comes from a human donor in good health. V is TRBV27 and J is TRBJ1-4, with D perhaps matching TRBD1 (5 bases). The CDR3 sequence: CASSWGTANEKLFF. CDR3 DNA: TGTGCCAGTTCCTGGGGGACTGCTAATGAAAAACTGTTTTTT.